This T cell receptor beta chain stems from a study of shared clonotypes between healthy human individuals. Only CD45RO-negative cells positively selected for CCR7 counted as naive CD8 cells, so terminally differentiated effector memory CD45RA+ cells were excluded. Participating donors were healthy, HIV-negative adults free of recent acute infections or vaccinations. The V end was cut by 5 bases, the J end by 4 bases, with 24 bases between. Germline assignment: CDR1 SGHTA and CDR2 FQGNSA. This CDR3 is built from 17 residues. TCRdb's table, derived via immunoSEQ multiplex PCR, lists solely in-frame clones and lacks some. The sample has around 2,000,000 clones, about 95% seen once. As for this clone: What it recognizes is unknown.

Notes on the study in general: What naive subsets generally showed was a larger estimated richness than memory subsets showed.

J is TRBJ2-7 and V is TRBV7-2; possible D gene TRBD2, 6 bases. Material for sequencing was naive CD8+ T cells sorted from blood. This clonotype was sampled from a man between 18 and 35 years old in good health. The CDR3 nucleotides read TGTGCCAGCAGCGTCTATTGGCGGGGATACCAATCTTACGAGCAGTACTTC. This translates into CASSVYWRGYQSYEQYF. Variable domain in full (rest from reference TRBV7-2 and TRBJ2-7): GAGVSQSPSNKVTEKGKDVELRCDPISGHTALYWYRQSLGQGLEFLIYFQGNSAPDKSGLPSDRFSAERTGGSVSTLTIQRTQQEDSAVYLCASSVYWRGYQSYEQYFGPGTRLTVT.